The 8 T cell receptor beta chains reported below all come from one sample, sequenced in a study of blood T cell repertoires in COVID-19. Profiled with immunoSEQ multiplex PCR; TCRdb holds only in-frame clones, not every one. The table shows roughly 220,000 clones, with 80% to 90% occurring only once. Sample: PBMCs or T cells enriched from blood (not recorded which). The source of these receptors is a woman in her late teens or twenties in a cohort exposed to, infected with or recovered from COVID-19 (not recorded which).

This sequence joins TRBV9 and TRBJ1-3; TRBD1 is a possible D gene (6 bases). The germline gives CDR1 SGDLS, CDR2 YYNGEE. The CDR3 contains 15 residues. V shed 0 bases and J shed 2 bases, with 9 bases lying between them. CDR3: CASSVGDIPGNTIYF. The CDR3, as DNA: TGTGCCAGCAGCGTAGGGGACATACCTGGAAACACCATATATTTT.

This rearrangement joins TRBV5-6 to TRBJ1-4; D unclear. V was clipped by 4 bases and J by 7 bases, with 14 bases between them. The CDR3 is 14 amino acids. The germline CDR1 and CDR2 sequences are SGHDT and YYEEEE. CDR3 sequence: CASSTEFRSEKLFF. CDR3 nucleotides: TGTGCCAGCAGCACCGAGTTTAGGAGTGAAAAACTGTTTTTT.

The rearrangement links TRBV10-1 to TRBJ2-1; 12 bases fit TRBD2. Germline V gives CDR1 WNHNN, CDR2 SYGVQD (reference sequence). The J segment lost 7 bases and the V segment lost 5 bases, leaving 3 bases of the junction unmatched. This CDR3 contains 14 residues. CDR3 residues: CASSRLAGENEQFF. CDR3 DNA: TGCGCCAGCAGTAGACTAGCGGGAGAAAATGAGCAGTTCTTC.

This chain connects TRBV5-1 to TRBJ1-1; TRBD1 aligns across 8 bases. Germline CDR1 and CDR2: SGHRS and YFSETQ. Losses at the gene ends were 7 bases for V and 5 bases for J; bases not matched to a gene: 7. The CDR3 loop spans 13 amino acids. In nucleotides, the CDR3 is TGCGCCAGCCGGTTTACAGGGGGGACTGAAGCTTTCTTT. Protein sequence: CASRFTGGTEAFF.

The rearrangement uses TRBV29-1 and TRBJ1-1; unclear D gene. The germline gives CDR1 SQVTM, CDR2 ANQGSEA. This CDR3 has 13 residues. V was shortened by 7 bases and J by 0 bases, with 12 bases between the two germline ends. The CDR3 DNA reads TGCAGCGCCCGGCCCGGGATGAACACTGAAGCTTTCTTT. Protein sequence: CSARPGMNTEAFF. The entire variable domain, with the rest obtained from reference TRBV29-1 and TRBJ1-1, is as follows: SAVISQKPSRDICQRGTSLTIQCQVDSQVTMMFWYRQQPGQSLTLIATANQGSEATYESGFVIDKFPISRPNLTFSTLTVSNMSPEDSSIYLCSARPGMNTEAFFGQGTRLTVV.

The chain is built from TRBV30 and TRBJ1-3; TRBD1 agrees at 9 bases. Germline V lookup: CDR1 GTSNPN, CDR2 SVGIG (reference sequence). The CDR3 covers 15 residues. Trimming at V came to 1 base and at J to 2 bases, leaving 3 bases not matched to a gene. CDR3 in amino acids: CAWSEGQGTGNTIYF. The CDR3 coding sequence is TGTGCCTGGAGTGAGGGACAGGGTACTGGAAACACCATATATTTT.

This chain links TRBV9 with TRBJ1-5; 7 bases are a match to TRBD1. The CDR3 sequence is 15 residues long. CDR1 is SGDLS and CDR2 is YYNGEE in the germline V gene. With V trimmed by 4 bases and J by 3 bases, 7 bases remained unmatched. This chain's CDR3 is CASSRGGTDNQPQHF. DNA of the CDR3: TGTGCCAGCAGCCGGGGTGGGACAGACAATCAGCCCCAGCATTTT.

The chain combines TRBV7-9 with TRBJ1-1; D gene unclear. The CDR3 length is 12 residues. Germline CDR1 reads SEHNR; CDR2 reads FQNEAQ (reference sequence). V was pared by 4 bases and J by 6 bases, with 9 bases between. CDR3 sequence reads: CASSWPSPEAFF. The CDR3, as DNA: TGTGCCAGCAGCTGGCCTTCGCCTGAAGCTTTCTTT.